This T cell receptor (beta chain) originates from a study of blood T cell repertoires in COVID-19 (TCRdb year 2020). Looking at the study overall: Samples covering the acute and convalescent phases of COVID-19 were provided by collaborators in the United States, Italy and Spain. The material from the prospective study consisted of cDNA or gDNA derived from T cells, B-cell-depleted T cells, or PBMCs. Deeply sampled blood TCRbeta repertoires from subjects exposed to, actively infected with, or recovered from COVID-19 were included in the dataset. A freely available public database, intended as a resource for researchers studying the immune response to SARS-CoV-2, is where the repertoires were released. Samples came from the ongoing ImmuneRACE study (first 160 participants) plus 1,254 subjects from 6 global collaborators. The sample metadata nearly always contained a de-identified subject ID, COVID-19 status, age in years and sex. Where available, HLA class I and class II types were taken from metadata supplied by the sample provider and were not determined by assay-based typing. General findings and caveats noted by the study authors: The amount of clinical and demographic metadata varied by source and participant and was provided uncurated.

The trim is 6 bases for V and 4 bases for J, with a gap of 15 bases between the germline ends. From the cysteine up to the phenylalanine, the CDR3 has a length of 14 residues. The only DNA kept is the CDR3, 42 bases in frame from the first base. For CDR1 and CDR2, the germline V gene (reference sequence) lists PRHDT and FYEKMQ. One collaborating source in Seattle enrolled patients while the patients were actively infected and followed the patients over time throughout the course of disease. Each collaborating institution followed its own protocols to collect whole blood in K2EDTA tubes. For TCRbeta analysis, collaborators shipped samples as frozen whole blood, isolated PBMCs, or DNA extracted from either of those sample types. The immunoSEQ Assay, a bias-controlled multiplex PCR, was used to amplify TCRbeta CDR3 regions from genomic DNA. Regarding the original processing steps: Nucleated cell counts per sample were estimated from amplification of reference gene primers within the assay. To quantify the absolute abundance of each unique TCRbeta CDR3 rearrangement, sequence reads were collapsed and filtered. For each sample, productive Simpson clonality was calculated as the square root of Simpson's diversity index over productive rearrangements. TCRdb's version of the immuneACCESS table is confined to in-frame rearrangements and falls short of the full clone set. An unresolved V gene accounts for under half of the shortfall where checked; the remainder is of unknown origin. That table is the source of V, J and clone size, and D and trimming were worked out from the DNA. The table for this sample lists some 270,000 clones; around 82% of them were counted only once. The ten most abundant clones make up approximately 0.94% of the sample.

About this clone: Its antigen remains unidentified. Nothing much larger sits one base from this clone, and base qualities are not available.

The sequence is built from TRBV13 and TRBJ1-2; 6 matching bases give a weak D call of TRBD1. This TCR was sampled from a human donor with COVID-19, enrolled during active disease. The donor label of this sample is uncertain. The specimen sequenced was peripheral blood. Read as DNA, the sequence is TGTGCCAGCAGAGTCAGGGGACTATCCTATGGCTACACCTTC. It translates as CASRVRGLSYGYTF.